These 20 T cell receptor beta chains were all obtained from the same sample, sequenced in a study of blood T cells in healthy people across ages. Then a second PCR, running about 6 to 11 cycles, was carried out with a sample-barcoded 5' primer and a J-beta primer mix. TCRdb recomputed calls from the 5' RACE reads with MiXCR, one row per CDR3 protein. Among around 1.1 million distinct CDR3 sequences listed, around two fifths were seen once. Sequenced: blood. Receptors originate from a man in his late teens or twenties in good health.

Remarks on this clonotype: A much larger clone differs by one base, so this may be a read error. For the CDR3, the DNA is TGCAGTGCCCCTAACGGCCCCGATAACCCTGTCTACACCTTC. It translates to CSAPNGPDNPVYTF. V gene TRBV20-1 combines with J gene TRBJ1-2; D gene uncertain. The CDR3 is 14 residues long. Germline-derived CDR1 and CDR2 are DFQATT and SNEGSKA (reference sequence). The V and J ends lost 6 bases and 10 bases respectively, with 24 bases between them.

This clonotype has just one count. In this CDR3 the conserved last residue, phenylalanine or tryptophan, is missing, so a read error is likely. The CDR3, as DNA: TGCGCCAGCAGCCAAGAATCGGGCAGAGACTACAATGAGCAGTTCTCC. Its translation is CASSQESGRDYNEQFS. The J gene is TRBJ2-1, the V gene TRBV4-3; no reliable D call. This CDR3 has 16 amino acids. CDR1 and CDR2 from the germline V gene are LGHNA and YSLEER. The V end was cut by 0 bases, the J end by 3 bases, with 12 bases between.

The chain couples TRBV27 to TRBJ1-2; the match to TRBD1 covers 8 bases. The CDR3 runs to 13 residues. Germline-derived CDR1 and CDR2 are MNHEY and SMNVEV (reference sequence). V dropped 8 bases and J dropped 6; count of bases not matched to a gene: 8. The CDR3 coding sequence is TGTGCCAGCTCTAAACACAGGGGGGATGGCTACACCTTC. This encodes CASSKHRGDGYTF.

This clonotype was recorded many times. The chain carries TRBV5-1 and TRBJ2-3; D gene unclear. The CDR3 loop spans 14 amino acids. The germline V gene has CDR1 SGHRS and CDR2 YFSETQ. The V and J ends lost 3 bases and 6 bases respectively, with 14 bases between them. The CDR3 bases are TGCGCCAGCAGCTCCGGGTCCCAATATGATACGCAGTATTTT. It translates to CASSSGSQYDTQYF.

The chain links TRBV4-1 to TRBJ1-2; D is perhaps TRBD1 (5 bases). V was cut by 4 bases and J by 0 bases, with 18 bases left in between. Germline values: CDR1 MGHRA, CDR2 YSYEKL. The CDR3 is 17 residues long. CDR3 protein: CASSLKVVGPANYGYTF. CDR3 bases: TGCGCCAGCAGCCTAAAGGTGGTGGGACCAGCTAACTATGGCTACACCTTC.

The gene calls are TRBV20-1 and TRBJ2-4, with TRBD1 matching over 11 bases. The assigned J gene may be wrong: the sequence end matches TRBJ2-7 better. The CDR3 contains 14 residues. Germline-derived CDR1 and CDR2 are DFQATT and SNEGSKA (reference sequence). The CDR3 DNA reads as TGCAGTGCTAGAGAAGGGACAGGGGGCTACGAGCAGTACTTC. The encoded protein is CSAREGTGGYEQYF.

The gene calls are TRBV12-3 or TRBV12-4 and TRBJ1-1, with 7 bases lining up with TRBD1. CDR3 size: 13 residues. V trimming: 5 bases; J trimming: 4 bases; junction bases outside the gene matches: 4. This CDR3 is CASSPDRFTEAFF. The CDR3, as DNA: TGTGCCAGCAGTCCGGACAGGTTCACTGAAGCTTTCTTT.

V is TRBV27 and J is TRBJ2-3; 7 bases align to TRBD2. Germline trimming cut 9 bases from V and 2 bases from J; bases unmatched to any gene: 5. The CDR3 spans 13 residues. Looked up from germline, CDR1 is MNHEY and CDR2 is SMNVEV (reference sequence). The CDR3 region has the DNA TGTGCCAGTGGGGGAGGGATCACAGATACGCAGTATTTT. Translating gives CASGGGITDTQYF.

This clonotype occurred once. The chain employs TRBV18 and TRBJ1-1; D is uncertain. The V gene's germline CDR1 is KGHSH and CDR2 LQKENI. The germline V and J ends were trimmed by 3 bases and 5 bases, with 19 bases remaining between them. The CDR3 totals 16 residues. The CDR3 DNA reads as TGTGCCAGCTCACCCGACCCGGCGGCCCTCGGGACTGAAGCTTTCTTT. It is translated as CASSPDPAALGTEAFF.

This clonotype turned up a few times. This chain uses TRBV6-1 with TRBJ1-2, with unresolved D. The ends were cut back, 7 bases at V and 6 bases at J, with 15 bases in the middle. The CDR3 runs to 13 residues. Germline CDR1 MNHNS, CDR2 SASEGT. The CDR3 spells CASTREGYDGYTF. The CDR3 nucleotides are TGTGCCAGCACTAGGGAAGGATACGATGGCTACACCTTC.

This chain joins TRBV3-1 and TRBJ1-1, with D maybe TRBD1 (6 bases). Per germline, CDR1 LGHDT and CDR2 YNNKEL (reference sequence). V was shortened by 3 bases and J by 5 bases, with 34 bases between the two germline ends. This CDR3 region has 21 residues. CDR3: CASSHNREARVGRKTGTEAFF. In DNA form, the CDR3 reads TGTGCCAGCAGCCATAACAGGGAAGCGAGAGTCGGGCGAAAAACGGGGACTGAAGCTTTCTTT.

This clonotype was recorded a few times. The V and J genes are TRBV12-3 or TRBV12-4 and TRBJ2-7; TRBD1 is a possible D gene (6 bases). V lost 8 bases and J 0 bases, leaving 14 bases between the germline ends. The CDR3 spans 14 residues. The CDR3 sequence is CASSIRGSSYEQYF. CDR3 sequence (DNA): TGTGCCAGCTCGATAAGGGGGAGCTCCTACGAGCAGTACTTC.

Ten or more counts support this clonotype. The chain joins TRBV4-3 to TRBJ2-1; possible D gene TRBD2, 6 bases. Germline lookup yields CDR1 LGHNA and CDR2 YSLEER. The V end lost 1 base, the J end lost 7 bases, and 17 bases lay between the germline ends. This CDR3 has 16 amino acids. The CDR3 spells CASSQGPRGRLNEQFF. DNA for the CDR3: TGCGCCAGCAGCCAAGGACCCCGGGGGAGGTTGAATGAGCAGTTCTTC.

The chain has TRBV27 and TRBJ1-2; TRBD1 is a possible D gene (5 bases). Germline CDR1 MNHEY, CDR2 SMNVEV (reference sequence). The CDR3 length is 15 residues. The V and J ends lost 2 bases and 7 bases respectively, with 17 bases between them. Here the CDR3 DNA reads TGTGCCAGCAGTTTAGGTGGACATTTTTCATTTGGCTACACCTTC. It is translated as CASSLGGHFSFGYTF.

The J gene is TRBJ1-1, the V gene TRBV28; D possibly corresponds to TRBD1 (6 bases). Trimming pared 5 bases from V and 3 bases from J, leaving 19 bases between. Germline values: CDR1 MDHEN, CDR2 SYDVKM. The CDR3 is made up of 16 amino acids. The CDR3 DNA reads TGTGCCAGCAGTAGTCTTCAGGCCAGGGGCCACACTGAAGCTTTCTTT. The encoded protein is CASSSLQARGHTEAFF.

The chain couples TRBV20-1 to TRBJ2-7; D might be TRBD1 (5 bases). Looked up from germline, CDR1 is DFQATT and CDR2 is SNEGSKA (reference sequence). The CDR3 is made up of 14 amino acids. Here the CDR3 DNA reads TGCAATGCCATCCCTGCAGGGAACCCCTACGAGCAGTACTTC. It codes for CNAIPAGNPYEQYF.

This clonotype appeared a few times. The rearrangement joins TRBV20-1 to TRBJ1-1, with D hard to call. Germline CDR1 DFQATT, CDR2 SNEGSKA (reference sequence). The ends were cut back, 6 bases at V and 5 bases at J, with 19 bases in the middle. The CDR3 consists of 14 residues. The CDR3 loop is CSALGEGAGTEAFF. Written as DNA, the CDR3 is TGCAGTGCCCTAGGAGAGGGCGCGGGGACTGAAGCTTTCTTT.

This clonotype has just a few counts. The chain joins TRBV4-3 to TRBJ2-7; no reliable D call. V was trimmed by 0 bases and J by 7 bases, leaving 13 bases between them. This CDR3 spans 14 amino acids. Looked up from germline, CDR1 is LGHNA and CDR2 is YSLEER. CDR3 in amino acids: CASSQDRISNEQYF. DNA of the CDR3: TGCGCCAGCAGCCAAGATCGCATTTCCAATGAGCAGTACTTC.

This sequence joins TRBV9 and TRBJ1-2; D gene unclear. The V and J ends lost 6 bases and 8 bases respectively, with 2 bases between them. The germline V gene encodes CDR1 SGDLS and CDR2 YYNGEE. This CDR3 region has 8 residues. CDR3 amino acids: CASNGYTF. CDR3 DNA sequence: TGTGCCAGCAACGGCTACACCTTC.

This clonotype was seen more than once but under ten times. The genes are TRBV12-3 or TRBV12-4 and TRBJ1-5; TRBD1 matches 12 bases. The CDR3 is 20 amino acids. Trimming at V came to 6 bases and at J to 4 bases, leaving 19 bases not matched to a gene. CDR3 residues: CASSPMVGTGGTGGNQPQHF. The CDR3 DNA sequence: TGTGCCAGCAGCCCGATGGTCGGGACAGGGGGCACGGGTGGGAATCAGCCCCAGCATTTT.